These T cell receptor beta chains were read from a single sample in a study of blood T cell repertoires in COVID-19. Measured with immunoSEQ multiplex PCR; TCRdb has only the in-frame clones, and not every one. Found here are 200,000 or so clones, around nine tenths of them singletons; the top ten hold roughly 2.5%. Sequences were obtained from peripheral blood. Receptors originate from a woman in her fifties or sixties with acute or convalescent COVID-19. Each CDR3 is given with its conserved first and last residue. The D gene is left open where the match is weak. Part of the rows lack a size; the others show once, few, many or a class for expanded clones.

d_call clone_size cdr3_length j_call v_call cdr3_nt cdr3_aa
- - 15 TRBJ1-5 TRBV7-8 TGTGCCAGCAGCTTAGCCAGAGCAGGGAATCAGCCCCAGCATTTT CASSLARAGNQPQHF
- - 12 TRBJ2-5 TRBV6-5 TGTGCCAGCAGGCGGACTCAAGAGACCCAGTACTTC CASRRTQETQYF
- - 15 TRBJ2-7 TRBV5-4 TGTGCCAGCAGCCCCCAATCCGGGGTTTCCTACGAGCAGTACTTC CASSPQSGVSYEQYF
TRBD1 once 15 TRBJ1-1 TRBV7-3 TGTGCCAGCAGGAGAGGACAGGGGGCTGGTAGTGAAGCTTTCTTT CASRRGQGAGSEAFF
TRBD1 - 14 TRBJ2-4 TRBV19 TGTGCCAGTAGGAAGGGGACAGAGAAAAACATTCAGTACTTC CASRKGTEKNIQYF
- - 15 TRBJ2-2 TRBV27 TGTGCCAGCAGTTCAGCTAGCGCTAGCACCGGGGAGCTGTTTTTT CASSSASASTGELFF
TRBD1 - 13 TRBJ2-5 TRBV11-2 TGTGCCAGCAGCCCGGACAGGGGAGAGACCCAGTACTTC CASSPDRGETQYF
- - 13 TRBJ2-5 TRBV3-1/TRBV3-2 TGTGCCAGCAGCCCCCGGAGGCCAGAGACCCAGTACTTC CASSPRRPETQYF
- - 19 TRBJ1-4 TRBV6-4 TGTGCCAGCAGCCAAGCATTCCGGGTGCGGATCGGAACTAATGAAAAACTGTTTTTT CASSQAFRVRIGTNEKLFF
TRBD1 - 13 TRBJ1-5 TRBV12-3/TRBV12-4 TGTGCCAGCAGTAGGGACAGGGGGCAGCCCCAGCATTTT CASSRDRGQPQHF
TRBD1 - 15 TRBJ1-5 TRBV19 TGTGCCAGTGGGACAGGGGGCTTTGGCAATCAGCCCCAGCATTTT CASGTGGFGNQPQHF
- - 12 TRBJ2-1 TRBV29-1 TGCAGCTTAAAAGAGGGCGGCATTGAGCAGTTCTTC CSLKEGGIEQFF
- - 15 TRBJ1-6 TRBV5-1 TGCGCCAGCAGCCCGGACAGCGGCAGGGATTCACCCCTCCACTTT CASSPDSGRDSPLHF
- - 16 TRBJ1-1 TRBV7-9 TGTGCCAGCAGCTCATCGATCTTAACAGAGAACACTGAAGCTTTCTTT CASSSSILTENTEAFF
- - 8 TRBJ1-6 TRBV7-3 TGTGAGGGGATAAGTCTCCACTTT CEGISLHF
- - 12 TRBJ1-2 TRBV12-5 TGTGCTAGTGGTCGGGACTCTGGGGGCTACACCTTC CASGRDSGGYTF
- - 16 TRBJ2-7 TRBV9 TGTGCCAGCAGCGTAGCGAGTCAGGGAGGTTCCTACGAGCAGTACTTC CASSVASQGGSYEQYF
- - 14 TRBJ1-6 TRBV5-1 TGCGCCAGCAGCTTTGACGGCGGTGGTTCACCCCTCCACTTT CASSFDGGGSPLHF
TRBD1 - 15 TRBJ2-2 TRBV5-1 TGCGCCAGCACGACAGGGGGCGTCTCCACCGGGGAGCTGTTTTTT CASTTGGVSTGELFF
TRBD2 - 13 TRBJ2-7 TRBV11-2 TGTGCCAGCAGTCCTAGCGGGAGGTACGAGCAGTACTTC CASSPSGRYEQYF
- - 12 TRBJ1-1 TRBV12-3/TRBV12-4 TGTGCCAGCAGTTTATGGCCGGGTGAAGCTTTCTTT CASSLWPGEAFF
- - 15 TRBJ1-4 TRBV28 TGTGCCAGCAGTTTAAGGCAGGGACTGGTTGAAAAACTGTTTTTT CASSLRQGLVEKLFF
- - 15 TRBJ2-1 TRBV7-2 TGTGCCAGCAGCTTAGTAGCGGACTCCTACAATGAGCAGTTCTTC CASSLVADSYNEQFF
- - 15 TRBJ1-1 TRBV16 TGTGCCAGCAGCCCCTCGAGAGTCCGGGACACTGAAGCTTTCTTT CASSPSRVRDTEAFF
- - 15 TRBJ2-3 TRBV28 TGTGCCAGCAGTTTAGCGGGATATTCCACAGATACGCAGTATTTT CASSLAGYSTDTQYF
- - 16 TRBJ1-1 TRBV19 TGTGCCAGTAGTATATCAGGGGCTACAGTGAACACTGAAGCTTTCTTT CASSISGATVNTEAFF
- - 13 TRBJ1-3 TRBV3-1/TRBV3-2 TGTGCCAGCAGCCAAGTAATTGGAAACACCATATATTTT CASSQVIGNTIYF
- - 12 TRBJ2-7 TRBV2 TGTGCCAGCAGAAGGGACACCTACGAGCAGTACTTC CASRRDTYEQYF
TRBD1 - 13 TRBJ1-2 TRBV28 TGTGCCAGCAGTTTAGACAGGGTAGCTGGCTACACCTTC CASSLDRVAGYTF
TRBD1 - 15 TRBJ2-2 TRBV6-6 TGTGCCAGCAGTACCGGGACAGGGGGCAGGTGGGAGCTGTTTTTT CASSTGTGGRWELFF
- - 16 TRBJ1-6 TRBV4-2 TGTGCCAGCAGCCAAGATATTGGAGGACGTGGCTCACCCCTCCACTTT CASSQDIGGRGSPLHF
TRBD1 - 12 TRBJ2-3 TRBV7-9 TGTGCCAGCAGCCACGAACAGGGGACGCAGTATTTT CASSHEQGTQYF
TRBD2 - 16 TRBJ2-2 TRBV9 TGTGCCAGCAGCGTAGATATAGCGGGAATATCCGGGGAGCTGTTTTTT CASSVDIAGISGELFF
TRBD2 few 15 TRBJ2-1 TRBV11-2 TGTGCCAGCAGCACCTCCGGGACTACCCCCAATGAGCAGTTCTTC CASSTSGTTPNEQFF
TRBD1 - 14 TRBJ1-1 TRBV6-5 TGTGCCAGCAGTTACTCGGACAGGGGATCTGAAGCTTTCTTT CASSYSDRGSEAFF
- few 16 TRBJ2-4 TRBV15 TGTGCCACCAGCACCGGGGAGCTAACTACCAAAAACATTCAGTACTTC CATSTGELTTKNIQYF
- - 13 TRBJ1-1 TRBV6-6 TGTGCCAGCATTCTACAGGGAAACACTGAAGCTTTCTTT CASILQGNTEAFF